Listed below are T cell receptor beta chains from one sample, sequenced in a study of cytomegalovirus exposure and HLA in healthy donors. Method: immunoSEQ multiplex PCR; TCRdb's copy keeps in-frame clones and lacks some. Altogether approximately 100,000 clones are present, around 93% being singletons, with the ten largest covering 1.1%. Sequenced sample: PBMCs. The receptor set was obtained from a woman between 25 and 40 years old in good health and CMV-seropositive. Both conserved end residues are part of each CDR3. The D gene is left open where the match is weak. Rows give clone size only sometimes, using once, few, many, or a class for an expanded clone.

CDR3 protein: CASSLDGGPWTFF
CDR3 DNA: TGCGCCAGCAGCTTGGACGGTGGGCCTTGGACTTTCTTT
V gene: TRBV5-1
D gene: -
clone size: once
J gene: TRBJ1-1

CDR3 protein: CASSPTGSGGYEQYF
CDR3 DNA: TGTGCCAGCAGTCCCACAGGGTCCGGCGGCTACGAGCAGTACTTC
V gene: TRBV28
D gene: -
clone size: -
J gene: TRBJ2-7

CDR3 protein: CASGSGQGSYNEQFF
CDR3 DNA: TGTGCTAGTGGCAGCGGACAGGGGTCATACAATGAGCAGTTCTTC
V gene: TRBV12-5
D gene: TRBD1
clone size: -
J gene: TRBJ2-1

CDR3 protein: CASSAEGYNEQFF
CDR3 DNA: TGTGCCAGCAGTGCGGAGGGCTACAATGAGCAGTTCTTC
V gene: TRBV2
D gene: -
clone size: -
J gene: TRBJ2-1

CDR3 protein: CASSAHPSGRRGETQYF
CDR3 DNA: TGTGCCAGCAGCGCCCACCCTAGCGGGAGAAGAGGAGAGACCCAGTACTTC
V gene: TRBV2
D gene: TRBD2
clone size: -
J gene: TRBJ2-5

CDR3 protein: CASSLGTSGMSEQYF
CDR3 DNA: TGTGCCAGCAGCTTGGGGACTAGCGGGATGAGCGAGCAGTACTTC
V gene: TRBV5-8
D gene: TRBD2
clone size: -
J gene: TRBJ2-7

CDR3 protein: CASSYSTSRVHEQFF
CDR3 DNA: TGTGCCAGCAGTTACTCCACTAGCAGGGTCCATGAGCAGTTCTTC
V gene: TRBV6-5
D gene: -
clone size: -
J gene: TRBJ2-1

CDR3 protein: CASSPNAGHGNTIYF
CDR3 DNA: TGTGCCAGTAGTCCTAACGCGGGCCATGGAAACACCATATATTTT
V gene: TRBV19
D gene: -
clone size: -
J gene: TRBJ1-3

CDR3 protein: CASSLAGAFGELFF
CDR3 DNA: TGTGCCAGCAGCTTAGCGGGGGCTTTCGGGGAGCTGTTTTTT
V gene: TRBV11-1
D gene: -
clone size: -
J gene: TRBJ2-2

CDR3 protein: CASRPGLAVNTGELFF
CDR3 DNA: TGTGCCAGCAGACCGGGACTAGCGGTTAACACCGGGGAGCTGTTTTTT
V gene: TRBV14
D gene: TRBD2
clone size: -
J gene: TRBJ2-2

CDR3 protein: CASSHPNDRAGYGYTF
CDR3 DNA: TGTGCCAGCAGCCACCCTAACGACAGGGCTGGCTATGGCTACACCTTC
V gene: TRBV14
D gene: TRBD1
clone size: -
J gene: TRBJ1-2

CDR3 protein: CASRLGLLRLETQYF
CDR3 DNA: TGTGCAAGTCGCTTAGGCCTACTGAGGTTAGAGACCCAGTACTTC
V gene: TRBV12-2
D gene: -
clone size: -
J gene: TRBJ2-5

CDR3 protein: CASSPAGFQDTQYF
CDR3 DNA: TGTGCCAGCTCACCCGCAGGTTTCCAAGATACGCAGTATTTT
V gene: TRBV18
D gene: -
clone size: -
J gene: TRBJ2-3

CDR3 protein: CASSLGPTSRTYNEQFF
CDR3 DNA: TGTGCCAGCAGCTTGGGTCCGACTAGCAGAACCTACAATGAGCAGTTCTTC
V gene: TRBV5-8
D gene: TRBD2
clone size: -
J gene: TRBJ2-1

CDR3 protein: CASSVVSSYEQYF
CDR3 DNA: TGTGCCAGCAGCGTAGTTAGCTCCTACGAGCAGTACTTC
V gene: TRBV27
D gene: -
clone size: -
J gene: TRBJ2-7

CDR3 protein: CASRTGDNQPQHF
CDR3 DNA: TGTGCCAGTAGGACAGGGGACAATCAGCCCCAGCATTTT
V gene: TRBV19
D gene: TRBD1
clone size: -
J gene: TRBJ1-5

CDR3 protein: CASSSGSSGANVLTF
CDR3 DNA: TGTGCCAGTAGTTCCGGGTCTTCTGGGGCCAACGTCCTGACTTTC
V gene: TRBV19
D gene: -
clone size: -
J gene: TRBJ2-6

CDR3 protein: CASSLVGTRDNEQFF
CDR3 DNA: TGCGCCAGCAGCTTGGTCGGGACTAGAGACAATGAGCAGTTCTTC
V gene: TRBV5-1
D gene: TRBD2
clone size: -
J gene: TRBJ2-1

CDR3 protein: CASSPGIRTEAFF
CDR3 DNA: TGTGCCAGCAGCCCAGGAATCCGCACTGAAGCTTTCTTT
V gene: TRBV27
D gene: -
clone size: -
J gene: TRBJ1-1

CDR3 protein: CASSLTANYGYTF
CDR3 DNA: TGTGCCAGCAGTTTAACAGCTAACTATGGCTACACCTTC
V gene: TRBV28
D gene: -
clone size: -
J gene: TRBJ1-2